The 22 T cell receptor beta chains reported below all come from one sample, sequenced in a study of cytomegalovirus exposure and HLA in healthy donors. The PCR contained 60 Vbeta and 13 Jbeta primers. Clones were read by immunoSEQ multiplex PCR, and TCRdb kept only the in-frame ones, dropping some. This sample has more than 100,000 clones, with 75% to 90% found just once. Sample: PBMCs. Every receptor here comes from a man aged 40-50 years in good health and CMV-seronegative.

The chain is built from TRBV18 and TRBJ2-7; 8 positions match TRBD2. V was pared by 3 bases and J by 3 bases, with 7 bases of the junction left unmatched. The CDR3 is made up of 15 amino acids. Germline values: CDR1 KGHSH, CDR2 LQKENI. The CDR3 nucleotides read TGTGCCAGCTCACCGGGACTAGTAGTCGGCTACGAGCAGTACTTC. Protein sequence: CASSPGLVVGYEQYF.

The rearrangement links TRBV2 to TRBJ2-7; the match to TRBD1 covers 7 bases. Trimming removed 4 bases from V and 5 bases from J; junction bases left unmatched: 5. CDR1 is SNHLY, CDR2 FYNNEI, per germline. The CDR3 is made up of 13 amino acids. CDR3 residues: CASSAGQIHEQYF. In nucleotides, the CDR3 is TGTGCCAGCAGTGCGGGACAGATCCACGAGCAGTACTTC. Using reference TRBV2 and TRBJ2-7 for the parts outside the CDR3, the full variable domain is EPEVTQTPSHQVTQMGQEVILRCVPISNHLYFYWYRQILGQKVEFLVSFYNNEISEKSEIFDDQFSVERPDGSNFTLKIRSTKLEDSAMYFCASSAGQIHEQYFGPGTRLTVT.

The genes are TRBV5-4 and TRBJ2-2; 7 nucleotides match TRBD1. With V trimmed by 0 bases and J by 7 bases, 3 bases remained unmatched. CDR3 size: 14 residues. In germline, CDR1 is SGHNT, CDR2 YYREEE (reference sequence). CDR3 region: CASSLATGVGELFF. The CDR3 coding sequence is TGTGCCAGCAGCTTGGCTACAGGGGTCGGGGAGCTGTTTTTT.

The chain joins TRBV28 to TRBJ1-5; possible D gene TRBD1, 5 bases. The CDR3 has 15 residues. The V and J ends lost 5 bases and 3 bases respectively, with 14 bases between them. From germline, CDR1 is MDHEN and CDR2 SYDVKM. The CDR3 coding sequence is TGTGCCAGCAGTCTCCCGGACACCCACAATCAGCCCCAGCATTTT. This gives the protein CASSLPDTHNQPQHF.

This clone appeared a few times. Other DNA sequences from this sample encode an identical CDR3 as well. The rearrangement links TRBV28 to TRBJ1-2; D is undetermined. The CDR3 spans 11 residues. V lost 5 bases, J lost 2 bases, and 3 bases lay in between. Germline V gene sequence: CDR1 MDHEN, CDR2 SYDVKM. CDR3 protein: CASSSNYGYTF. The CDR3 DNA reads TGTGCCAGCAGTAGCAACTATGGCTACACCTTC.

This clone was seen a single time. This chain links TRBV9 with TRBJ2-2; TRBD1 aligns across 9 bases. Germline trimming cut 4 bases from V and 3 bases from J; bases unmatched to any gene: 7. CDR1 SGDLS and CDR2 YYNGEE come from the germline V gene. The CDR3 contains 16 residues. Here the CDR3 reads CASSLTGQGYTGELFF. CDR3 sequence (DNA): TGTGCCAGCAGCCTCACCGGACAGGGGTACACCGGGGAGCTGTTTTTT.

This rearrangement joins TRBV5-5 to TRBJ1-1; tentatively, D is TRBD1 (6 bases). V gave up 0 bases and J gave up 8 bases, with 11 bases separating them. The CDR3 covers 13 residues. Germline lookup yields CDR1 SGHKS and CDR2 YYEKEE (reference sequence). DNA of the CDR3: TGTGCCAGCAGCTTGGTAGGTGGGGGCGAAGCTTTCTTT. It yields the protein CASSLVGGGEAFF.

This clone was found a few times. Other nucleotide sequences from this sample produce the same CDR3. The chain links TRBV28 to TRBJ2-3; TRBD2 matches at 7 bases. The CDR3 spans 14 residues. Germline loops: CDR1 MDHEN, CDR2 SYDVKM. The junction had 4 bases not matched to a gene; V was cut back by 6 bases and J by 1 base. CDR3 in amino acids: CASSLSGGTDTQYF. CDR3 nucleotide sequence: TGTGCCAGCAGCCTGAGCGGGGGCACAGATACGCAGTATTTT.

The genes are TRBV2 and TRBJ1-1; D gene uncertain. This CDR3 is built from 14 residues. The V end was cut by 5 bases, the J end by 0 bases, with 10 bases between. The germline V gene has CDR1 SNHLY and CDR2 FYNNEI. This CDR3 reads CASSQLSVNTEAFF. The CDR3 DNA follows: TGTGCCAGCAGTCAACTAAGCGTGAACACTGAAGCTTTCTTT. The full variable domain, with the rest looked up from reference TRBV2 and TRBJ1-1, is EPEVTQTPSHQVTQMGQEVILRCVPISNHLYFYWYRQILGQKVEFLVSFYNNEISEKSEIFDDQFSVERPDGSNFTLKIRSTKLEDSAMYFCASSQLSVNTEAFFGQGTRLTVV.

The rearrangement uses TRBV19 and TRBJ2-1; 8 bases agree with TRBD1. Trimming at V came to 5 bases and at J to 3 bases, leaving 3 bases not matched to a gene. The CDR3 runs 14 residues. Germline CDR1 reads LNHDA; CDR2 reads SQIVND (reference sequence). In DNA, the CDR3 is TGTGCCAGTAGTGGGGGACAGGTCTACAATGAGCAGTTCTTC. Amino acids: CASSGGQVYNEQFF.

This clone was found once. This rearrangement joins TRBV7-3 to TRBJ2-7; D is possibly TRBD2 (5 bases). The V gene lost 1 base and the J gene lost 7 bases, with 11 bases spanning the gap. From germline, CDR1 is SGHTA and CDR2 FQGTGA. CDR3 length: 13 residues. CDR3 loop: CASSLMAGEEQYF. In DNA form, the CDR3 reads TGTGCCAGCAGCTTAATGGCCGGGGAGGAGCAGTACTTC.

The chain carries TRBV28 and TRBJ2-1; TRBD1 matches 8 bases. The CDR3 runs to 17 residues. Germline values: CDR1 MDHEN, CDR2 SYDVKM. Trimming took 3 bases from V and 1 from J; bases not matched to a gene: 8. CDR3 region: CASSLNPDRGSYNEQFF. The CDR3 DNA reads TGTGCCAGCAGTTTGAACCCAGACAGGGGTTCCTACAATGAGCAGTTCTTC.

V gene TRBV4-1 combines with J gene TRBJ2-3, with D unclear. Trimming stripped 0 bases from V and 0 bases from J, with 4 bases between. Germline loops: CDR1 MGHRA, CDR2 YSYEKL. The length of the CDR3 is 14 residues. CDR3 residues: CASSQDGSTDTQYF. The DNA of the CDR3 is TGCGCCAGCAGCCAAGATGGCAGCACAGATACGCAGTATTTT.

V usage is TRBV5-6 and J usage is TRBJ2-5; 7 nucleotides match TRBD1. Unmatched junction bases numbered 8, after V lost 4 bases and J lost 5 bases. Germline CDR1 and CDR2: SGHDT and YYEEEE. The CDR3 runs 14 residues. For the CDR3, the DNA is TGTGCCAGCAGCCCGAGAGACAGGGTTGAGACCCAGTACTTC. This sequence encodes CASSPRDRVETQYF. Filled out from reference TRBV5-6 and TRBJ2-5, the complete variable domain reads DAGVTQSPTHLIKTRGQQVTLRCSPKSGHDTVSWYQQALGQGPQFIFQYYEEEERQRGNFPDRFSGHQFPNYSSELNVNALLLGDSALYLCASSPRDRVETQYFGPGTRLLVL.

This chain joins TRBV30 and TRBJ1-1; D is perhaps TRBD1 (6 bases). Trimming left V 2 bases short and J 4 bases short, with 14 bases between. The CDR3 runs 14 residues. CDR1 and CDR2 (germline): GTSNPN, SVGIG (reference sequence). The CDR3 here is CAWSSGQPSTEAFF. The CDR3 DNA follows: TGTGCCTGGAGTTCGGGACAACCCTCCACTGAAGCTTTCTTT.

The chain combines TRBV19 with TRBJ1-1, with TRBD1 as a possible D gene (5 bases). The germline gives CDR1 LNHDA, CDR2 SQIVND (reference sequence). The CDR3 totals 15 residues. The V and J ends lost 7 bases and 0 bases respectively, with 15 bases between them. CDR3 sequence: CASTLVGGLNTEAFF. Here the CDR3 DNA reads TGTGCCAGTACCCTCGTGGGGGGATTGAACACTGAAGCTTTCTTT.

This rearrangement joins TRBV9 to TRBJ2-5; no clear D. The CDR3 runs to 13 residues. CDR1 SGDLS and CDR2 YYNGEE come from the germline V gene. The ends were cut back, 0 bases at V and 1 base at J, with 4 bases in the middle. The CDR3 reads CASSVASQETQYF. The CDR3 nucleotides are TGTGCCAGCAGCGTAGCCAGCCAAGAGACCCAGTACTTC.

CDR3 sequence reads: CASWSGGQETQYF. CDR3 bases: TGTGCCAGCTGGTCTGGCGGGCAAGAGACCCAGTACTTC. The V and J genes are TRBV7-2 and TRBJ2-5; possibly TRBD2 for D (5 bases). Germline assignment: CDR1 SGHTA and CDR2 FQGNSA. Trimming removed 8 bases from V and 2 bases from J, with 12 bases in between. CDR3 size: 13 residues. Full variable domain (outside the CDR3, taken from reference TRBV7-2 and TRBJ2-5): GAGVSQSPSNKVTEKGKDVELRCDPISGHTALYWYRQSLGQGLEFLIYFQGNSAPDKSGLPSDRFSAERTGGSVSTLTIQRTQQEDSAVYLCASWSGGQETQYFGPGTRLLVL.

The rearrangement joins TRBV28 to TRBJ2-5; TRBD1 agrees at 10 bases. The CDR3 length is 12 residues. CDR1 and CDR2 from the germline V gene are MDHEN and SYDVKM. V lost 8 bases to trimming and J lost 11 bases; unmatched junction nucleotides: 8. CDR3 amino acids: CASGGQGLQQYF. The CDR3 DNA sequence: TGTGCCAGCGGGGGACAGGGGTTACAGCAGTACTTC.

The V and J genes are TRBV5-1 and TRBJ1-1, with TRBD1 as a possible D gene (5 bases). V gave up 0 bases and J gave up 4 bases, with 10 bases separating them. The CDR3 contains 14 residues. Germline CDR1 and CDR2: SGHRS and YFSETQ. In nucleotides, the CDR3 is TGCGCCAGCAGCTTGGTGGACGGGGGCACTGAAGCTTTCTTT. Its protein is CASSLVDGGTEAFF.

The rearrangement joins TRBV2 to TRBJ1-2; D possibly corresponds to TRBD1 (5 bases). The CDR3 is 15 amino acids. Germline values: CDR1 SNHLY, CDR2 FYNNEI. The V end lost 6 bases, the J end lost 1 base, and 15 bases lay between the germline ends. Here the CDR3 reads CASRRQTTDNYGYTF. DNA for the CDR3: TGTGCCAGCAGGAGACAGACGACGGATAACTATGGCTACACCTTC. Full variable domain (remainder filled in from reference TRBV2 and TRBJ1-2): EPEVTQTPSHQVTQMGQEVILRCVPISNHLYFYWYRQILGQKVEFLVSFYNNEISEKSEIFDDQFSVERPDGSNFTLKIRSTKLEDSAMYFCASRRQTTDNYGYTFGSGTRLTVV.

The chain is built from TRBV5-1 and TRBJ2-6; the match to TRBD2 covers 9 bases. Germline CDR1 SGHRS, CDR2 YFSETQ. The trim removed 0 bases at V and 2 bases at J, leaving 3 bases unmatched. The CDR3 contains 17 residues. CDR3 in amino acids: CASSLEAGGPGANVLTF. The CDR3, as DNA: TGCGCCAGCAGCTTGGAGGCGGGAGGGCCTGGGGCCAACGTCCTGACTTTC. Looking up the rest from reference TRBV5-1 and TRBJ2-6 gives the full variable domain: KAGVTQTPRYLIKTRGQQVTLSCSPISGHRSVSWYQQTPGQGLQFLFEYFSETQRNKGNFPGRFSGRQFSNSRSEMNVSTLELGDSALYLCASSLEAGGPGANVLTFGAGSRLTVL.